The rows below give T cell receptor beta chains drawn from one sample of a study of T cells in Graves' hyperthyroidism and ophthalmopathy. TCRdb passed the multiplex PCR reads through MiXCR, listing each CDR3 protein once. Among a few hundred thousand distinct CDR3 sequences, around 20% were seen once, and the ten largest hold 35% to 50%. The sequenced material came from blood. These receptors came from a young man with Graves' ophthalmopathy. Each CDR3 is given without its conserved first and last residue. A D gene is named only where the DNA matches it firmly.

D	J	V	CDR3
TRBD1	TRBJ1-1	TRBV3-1	ASTPGGTGEAF
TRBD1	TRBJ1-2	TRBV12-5	ASGDLTGEGGYT
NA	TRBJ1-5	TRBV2	ASSGQWNSNQPQH
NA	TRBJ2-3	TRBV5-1	ASSYLGAVDTQY
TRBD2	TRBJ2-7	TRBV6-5	ASSYPTTGGSYEQY
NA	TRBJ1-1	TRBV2	ASSDTHREAF
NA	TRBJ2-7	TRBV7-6	ASSLEGDLREQY
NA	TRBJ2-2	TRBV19	ASSKRGENTGELF
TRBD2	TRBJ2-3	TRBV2	ASSKRLAGGTDTQY
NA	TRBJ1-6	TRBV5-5	AGSLKTTAASNSPLH
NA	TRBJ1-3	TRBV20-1	SARVVSGNTIY
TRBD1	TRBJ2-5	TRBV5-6	ASSLMGQGWAQETQY
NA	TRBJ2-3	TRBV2	ASTPTDTQY
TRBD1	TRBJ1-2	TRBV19	ASRGAYGYT
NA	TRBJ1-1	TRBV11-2	ASSAKEGYTEAF
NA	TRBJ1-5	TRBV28	ASSLRNQPQH
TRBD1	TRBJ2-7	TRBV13	ASSRRTGGSEQY
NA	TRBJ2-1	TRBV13	ASSLGLEGRRQF
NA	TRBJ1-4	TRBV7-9	ASRPNRATNEKLF
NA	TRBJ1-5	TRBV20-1	SAEFRGGNQPQH
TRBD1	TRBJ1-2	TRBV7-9	ASSPTGNYGYT
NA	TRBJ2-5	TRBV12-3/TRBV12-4	ASSPLPGTQY
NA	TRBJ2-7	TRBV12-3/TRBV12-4	ASGDLGSPGLEQY
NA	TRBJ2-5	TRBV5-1	ASSTALDQETQY
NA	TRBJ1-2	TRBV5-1	ASSLATAGANYGYT
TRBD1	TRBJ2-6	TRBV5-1	ASSLDGTGIFGANVLT
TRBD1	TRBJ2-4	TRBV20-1	SAKREPGQGNIQY
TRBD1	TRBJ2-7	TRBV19	ASSTLGTGEREQY
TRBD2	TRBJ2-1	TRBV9	ASSVGGSGEQF
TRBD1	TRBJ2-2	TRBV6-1	ASSPQGAQGTGELF
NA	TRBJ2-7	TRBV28	ASSREQY
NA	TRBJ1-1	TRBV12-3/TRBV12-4	ASSLIPNTEAF
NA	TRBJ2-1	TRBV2	ASMGHQREQF
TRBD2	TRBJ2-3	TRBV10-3	AISPGLAGGIVTDTQY
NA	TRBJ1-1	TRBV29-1	SVSGTFEAF
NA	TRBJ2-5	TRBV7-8	ASTIMGGGMETQY
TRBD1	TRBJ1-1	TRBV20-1	SAQGAAGNTEAF
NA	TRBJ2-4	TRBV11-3	ASSPGRDSIQY
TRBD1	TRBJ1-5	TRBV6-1	ASRDRVGQPQH
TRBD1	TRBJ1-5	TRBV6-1	ASTRDSEQNQPQH
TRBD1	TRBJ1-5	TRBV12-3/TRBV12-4	ASSSGGRQPQH
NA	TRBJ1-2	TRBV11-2	ASSLSPSYGYT
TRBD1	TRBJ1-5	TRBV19	ASSIWTGADSDQPQH